This is a list of T cell receptor beta chains from one sample in a study of chemoradiotherapy in HPV16-positive cancers. Some clones are missing from TCRdb's copy, which holds only in-frame ones; the method was immunoSEQ multiplex PCR. The sample lists 3,000 or so clones, around 86% occurring once. The specimen comprised tumor tissue, sampled from a patient who underwent chemoradiotherapy. Receptors were obtained from a human donor with HPV-associated anogenital cancer. Both conserved end residues are part of each CDR3. The D gene is left open where the match is weak. The size field is filled for only some rows; it gives once, few, many or a size class.

clone_size: few
j_call: TRBJ1-3
d_call: -
v_call: TRBV30
cdr3_aa: CAWSAVGGLGDTIYF
cdr3_nt: TGTGCCTGGAGTGCGGTGGGGGGTTTAGGAGACACCATATATTTT

clone_size: -
j_call: TRBJ2-3
d_call: -
v_call: TRBV6-7
cdr3_aa: CASKPLGGRADTQYF
cdr3_nt: TGTGCCAGCAAACCCTTAGGAGGCCGGGCAGATACGCAGTATTTT

clone_size: -
j_call: TRBJ2-3
d_call: TRBD1
v_call: TRBV5-1
cdr3_aa: CASSFGQGGTDTQYF
cdr3_nt: TGCGCCAGCAGCTTCGGACAGGGGGGGACAGATACGCAGTATTTT

clone_size: -
j_call: TRBJ1-2
d_call: -
v_call: TRBV6-5
cdr3_aa: CASSYQQGGYYGYTF
cdr3_nt: TGTGCCAGCAGTTACCAACAGGGCGGGTACTATGGCTACACCTTC

clone_size: -
j_call: TRBJ1-2
d_call: TRBD1
v_call: TRBV19
cdr3_aa: CASSMTGTNYGYTF
cdr3_nt: TGTGCCAGTAGTATGACAGGGACTAACTATGGCTACACCTTC

clone_size: -
j_call: TRBJ2-5
d_call: TRBD2
v_call: TRBV9
cdr3_aa: CASSVGSSGGAGQETQYF
cdr3_nt: TGTGCCAGCAGCGTAGGAAGTAGCGGGGGGGCAGGGCAAGAGACCCAGTACTTC

clone_size: -
j_call: TRBJ1-6
d_call: -
v_call: TRBV21-1
cdr3_aa: CASSPLRHRNNSPLHF
cdr3_nt: TGTGCCAGCAGCCCTCTTCGCCACCGAAATAATTCACCCCTCCACTTT

clone_size: -
j_call: TRBJ1-2
d_call: TRBD1
v_call: TRBV7-9
cdr3_aa: CASSSSTGALRGYTF
cdr3_nt: TGTGCCAGCAGCTCTTCGACAGGGGCCCTAAGGGGCTACACCTTC

clone_size: -
j_call: TRBJ2-7
d_call: TRBD2
v_call: TRBV4-2
cdr3_aa: CASSQDGGGTSGYEQYF
cdr3_nt: TGTGCCAGCAGCCAAGATGGGGGCGGGACTAGCGGATACGAGCAGTACTTC

clone_size: -
j_call: TRBJ1-2
d_call: -
v_call: TRBV28
cdr3_aa: CASSLRGRYYGYTF
cdr3_nt: TGTGCCAGCAGTTTGCGGGGGAGGTATTACGGCTACACCTTC

clone_size: -
j_call: TRBJ1-5
d_call: -
v_call: TRBV19
cdr3_aa: CASSIDPGGRGNQPQHF
cdr3_nt: TGTGCCAGTAGTATAGATCCGGGGGGGCGAGGCAATCAGCCCCAGCATTTT

clone_size: once
j_call: TRBJ1-6
d_call: -
v_call: TRBV14
cdr3_aa: CASRQVDNSPLHF
cdr3_nt: TGTGCCAGCAGACAAGTGGATAATTCACCCCTCCACTTT

clone_size: once
j_call: TRBJ2-5
d_call: -
v_call: TRBV18
cdr3_aa: CASSPPQLGPMSETQYF
cdr3_nt: TGTGCCAGCTCACCACCTCAGCTGGGCCCGATGTCGGAGACCCAGTACTTC

clone_size: -
j_call: TRBJ2-2
d_call: -
v_call: TRBV29-1
cdr3_aa: CSVRQNTGELFF
cdr3_nt: TGCAGCGTCCGACAGAACACCGGGGAGCTGTTTTTT

clone_size: -
j_call: TRBJ2-1
d_call: TRBD2
v_call: TRBV5-1
cdr3_aa: CASSLLVGDGRVEQFF
cdr3_nt: TGCGCCAGCAGCCTGCTCGTTGGGGACGGGAGGGTTGAGCAGTTCTTC

clone_size: -
j_call: TRBJ2-1
d_call: -
v_call: TRBV4-2
cdr3_aa: CAGGPASGAYNEQFF
cdr3_nt: TGTGCCGGGGGCCCGGCTAGCGGTGCCTACAATGAGCAGTTCTTC

clone_size: -
j_call: TRBJ1-1
d_call: -
v_call: TRBV27
cdr3_aa: CASNTYQAQRGTEAFF
cdr3_nt: TGTGCCAGCAATACTTATCAGGCCCAAAGGGGCACTGAAGCTTTCTTT

clone_size: -
j_call: TRBJ2-5
d_call: TRBD2
v_call: TRBV5-4
cdr3_aa: CASSLTAGGETQYF
cdr3_nt: TGTGCCAGCAGCTTGACAGCGGGGGGTGAGACCCAGTACTTC

clone_size: few
j_call: TRBJ2-2
d_call: -
v_call: TRBV9
cdr3_aa: CASSVAQPAGELFF
cdr3_nt: TGTGCCAGCAGCGTAGCTCAACCGGCCGGGGAGCTGTTTTTT

clone_size: -
j_call: TRBJ1-5
d_call: -
v_call: TRBV19
cdr3_aa: CASSIGGYSNQPQHF
cdr3_nt: TGTGCCAGTAGTATCGGGGGGTATAGCAATCAGCCCCAGCATTTT

clone_size: -
j_call: TRBJ2-3
d_call: -
v_call: TRBV5-6
cdr3_aa: CASSLYSTDTQYF
cdr3_nt: TGTGCCAGCAGCTTGTATAGCACAGATACGCAGTATTTT

clone_size: -
j_call: TRBJ1-6
d_call: TRBD1
v_call: TRBV5-5
cdr3_aa: CASSTYGTEESPLHF
cdr3_nt: TGTGCCAGCAGCACCTACGGGACAGAGGAATCACCCCTCCACTTT

clone_size: -
j_call: TRBJ2-7
d_call: TRBD1
v_call: TRBV6-1
cdr3_aa: CAIEPGQGVGEQYF
cdr3_nt: TGTGCCATCGAACCGGGACAGGGGGTGGGGGAGCAGTACTTC

clone_size: -
j_call: TRBJ2-3
d_call: -
v_call: TRBV7-9
cdr3_aa: CASHSTDTQYF
cdr3_nt: TGTGCCAGCCACTCCACAGATACGCAGTATTTT

clone_size: -
j_call: TRBJ2-2
d_call: -
v_call: TRBV5-4
cdr3_aa: CASSPPSTGLNTGELFF
cdr3_nt: TGTGCCAGCAGCCCACCTTCGACAGGCCTGAACACCGGGGAGCTGTTTTTT

clone_size: -
j_call: TRBJ2-3
d_call: -
v_call: TRBV9
cdr3_aa: CASSVEGGDTQYF
cdr3_nt: TGTGCCAGCAGCGTAGAGGGGGGGGATACGCAGTATTTT

clone_size: -
j_call: TRBJ1-1
d_call: -
v_call: TRBV18
cdr3_aa: CASSPPSSRQSEAFF
cdr3_nt: TGTGCCAGCTCACCACCTTCTTCCCGACAGAGCGAAGCTTTCTTT

clone_size: -
j_call: TRBJ1-4
d_call: -
v_call: TRBV6-6
cdr3_aa: CASSKGASNEKLFF
cdr3_nt: TGTGCCAGCAGCAAAGGGGCATCGAATGAAAAACTGTTTTTT

clone_size: few
j_call: TRBJ1-5
d_call: TRBD1
v_call: TRBV2
cdr3_aa: CASSPTGGNQPQHF
cdr3_nt: TGTGCCAGCAGTCCGACAGGGGGCAATCAGCCCCAGCATTTT

clone_size: -
j_call: TRBJ2-6
d_call: -
v_call: TRBV4-2
cdr3_aa: CASSPSGANVLTF
cdr3_nt: TGTGCCAGCAGCCCATCTGGGGCCAACGTCCTGACTTTC

clone_size: -
j_call: TRBJ2-2
d_call: -
v_call: TRBV18
cdr3_aa: CASSPERTGELFF
cdr3_nt: TGTGCCAGCTCACCAGAGCGTACCGGGGAGCTGTTTTTT

clone_size: -
j_call: TRBJ1-1
d_call: -
v_call: TRBV28
cdr3_aa: CGARAAGVNTEAFF
cdr3_nt: TGTGGGGCCCGGGCCGCGGGGGTCAACACTGAAGCTTTCTTT

clone_size: -
j_call: TRBJ1-2
d_call: TRBD1
v_call: TRBV5-1
cdr3_aa: CASTRDRGDGYTF
cdr3_nt: TGCGCCAGTACTAGGGACAGGGGTGATGGCTACACCTTC

clone_size: -
j_call: TRBJ2-7
d_call: -
v_call: TRBV4-3
cdr3_aa: CASSQALGGYEQYF
cdr3_nt: TGCGCCAGCAGCCAAGCCCTCGGGGGCTACGAGCAGTACTTC

clone_size: once
j_call: TRBJ2-7
d_call: -
v_call: TRBV5-6
cdr3_aa: CASSLGRTYEQYF
cdr3_nt: TGTGCCAGCAGCTTGGGCAGAACCTACGAGCAGTACTTC

clone_size: -
j_call: TRBJ1-2
d_call: -
v_call: TRBV19
cdr3_aa: CASSNRDYGYTF
cdr3_nt: TGTGCCAGTAGTAACAGGGACTATGGCTACACCTTC

clone_size: -
j_call: TRBJ2-7
d_call: TRBD1
v_call: TRBV27
cdr3_aa: CASSMTGTVSWEQYF
cdr3_nt: TGTGCCAGCAGTATGACCGGGACAGTCTCTTGGGAGCAGTACTTC

clone_size: few
j_call: TRBJ2-3
d_call: -
v_call: TRBV6-5
cdr3_aa: CATRRGDTQYF
cdr3_nt: TGTGCCACCCGACGGGGAGATACGCAGTATTTT

clone_size: -
j_call: TRBJ2-5
d_call: TRBD1
v_call: TRBV5-1
cdr3_aa: CASSAGIPGQGAKETQYF
cdr3_nt: TGCGCCAGCAGCGCCGGGATACCGGGACAGGGGGCGAAAGAGACCCAGTACTTC

clone_size: few
j_call: TRBJ2-1
d_call: -
v_call: TRBV10-3
cdr3_aa: CAIRAPTHRGEQFF
cdr3_nt: TGTGCCATCAGAGCCCCGACGCATAGGGGTGAGCAGTTCTTC

clone_size: -
j_call: TRBJ1-1
d_call: -
v_call: TRBV10-3
cdr3_aa: CAITRTGDTEAFF
cdr3_nt: TGTGCCATCACTCGGACTGGAGACACTGAAGCTTTCTTT

clone_size: -
j_call: TRBJ2-7
d_call: -
v_call: TRBV4-1
cdr3_aa: CASSEGTVGYEQYF
cdr3_nt: TGCGCCAGCAGCGAAGGGACCGTTGGCTACGAGCAGTACTTC

clone_size: -
j_call: TRBJ2-7
d_call: -
v_call: TRBV2
cdr3_aa: CASSGLKGHPYEQYF
cdr3_nt: TGTGCCAGCAGTGGACTTAAGGGACACCCCTACGAGCAGTACTTC

clone_size: -
j_call: TRBJ2-7
d_call: -
v_call: TRBV5-1
cdr3_aa: CASSLGTFEQYF
cdr3_nt: TGCGCCAGCAGCTTGGGAACCTTCGAGCAGTACTTC

clone_size: -
j_call: TRBJ1-2
d_call: -
v_call: TRBV30
cdr3_aa: CAWRRGSYGYTF
cdr3_nt: TGTGCCTGGAGAAGGGGGTCCTATGGCTACACCTTC

clone_size: -
j_call: TRBJ2-7
d_call: TRBD1
v_call: TRBV28
cdr3_aa: CASSSGQPYEQYF
cdr3_nt: TGTGCCAGCAGCTCGGGACAGCCCTACGAGCAGTACTTC

clone_size: -
j_call: TRBJ2-5
d_call: -
v_call: TRBV6-1
cdr3_aa: CASSRQKQETQYF
cdr3_nt: TGTGCCAGCTCTAGACAGAAACAAGAGACCCAGTACTTC